Ten or more counts support the clone carrying this T cell receptor beta chain. The germline V gene encodes CDR1 SGHTA and CDR2 FQGNSA. The CDR3 covers 11 residues. V lost 4 bases, J lost 10 bases, and 10 bases lay in between. Unique molecular identifiers were used to barcode this TCRbeta library. TCRdb analysed the PCR reads with MiXCR anew, one entry per CDR3 protein. The top ten hold 3.5% to 4.5% of the sample, which has 350,000 to 400,000 distinct CDR3 sequences, 10% to 15% seen once. This record belongs to a study of T-cell reconstitution after alpha-beta-depleted transplantation in children. Specimen: PBMCs, collected from the stem cell graft. The J gene is TRBJ2-5, the V gene TRBV7-2, with D possibly matching TRBD2 (6 bases). The receptor was isolated from a human donor who donated a stem cell graft to a child with Fanconi anemia. The DNA of the CDR3 is TGTGCCAGCAGCTCGCGGGATAACCAGTACTTC. Translated: CASSSRDNQYF.